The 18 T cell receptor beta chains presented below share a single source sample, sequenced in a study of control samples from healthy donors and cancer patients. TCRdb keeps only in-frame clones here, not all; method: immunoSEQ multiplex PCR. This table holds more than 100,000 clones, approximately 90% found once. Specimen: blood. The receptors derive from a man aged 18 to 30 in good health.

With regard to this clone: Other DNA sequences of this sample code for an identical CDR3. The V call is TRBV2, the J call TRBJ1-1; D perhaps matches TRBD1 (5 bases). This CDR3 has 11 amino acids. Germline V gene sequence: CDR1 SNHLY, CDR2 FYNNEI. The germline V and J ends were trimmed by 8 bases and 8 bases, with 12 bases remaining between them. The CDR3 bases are TGTGCCAGCTCTGTCGGGACCGAAGCTTTCTTT. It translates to CASSVGTEAFF.

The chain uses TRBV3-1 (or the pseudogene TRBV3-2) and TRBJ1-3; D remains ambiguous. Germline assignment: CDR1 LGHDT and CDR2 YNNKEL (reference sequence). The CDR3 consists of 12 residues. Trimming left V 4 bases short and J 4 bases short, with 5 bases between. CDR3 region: CASSPSGNTIYF. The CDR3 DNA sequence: TGTGCCAGCAGCCCTTCCGGAAACACCATATATTTT.

The CDR3 loop reads CASSIVASSEQFF. In nucleotides, the CDR3 is TGTGCCAGTAGTATAGTAGCATCGTCGGAGCAGTTCTTC. The chain couples TRBV19 to TRBJ2-1, with D unclear. Trimming cost V 1 base and J 10 bases, with 11 bases left between them. The CDR3 is made up of 13 amino acids. CDR1 and CDR2 from the germline V gene are LNHDA and SQIVND (reference sequence).

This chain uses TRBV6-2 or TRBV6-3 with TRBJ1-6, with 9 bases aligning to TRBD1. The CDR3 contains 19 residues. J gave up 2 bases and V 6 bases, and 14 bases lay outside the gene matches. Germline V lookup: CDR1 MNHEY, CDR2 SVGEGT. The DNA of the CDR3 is TGTGCCAGCAGCCTCCTGGGGACAGGGTTTGTCCCCTATAATTCACCCCTCCACTTT. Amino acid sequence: CASSLLGTGFVPYNSPLHF.

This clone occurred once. In DNA, the CDR3 is TGTGCCAGCAGCCTCGGGTCTACGGGCTACAATGAGCAGTTCTTC. Its protein product is CASSLGSTGYNEQFF. The chain carries TRBV14 and TRBJ2-1; no definite D call. V was clipped by 4 bases and J by 3 bases, with 13 bases between them. Germline V gene data show CDR1 as SGHDN and CDR2 as FVKESK. The CDR3 consists of 15 residues.

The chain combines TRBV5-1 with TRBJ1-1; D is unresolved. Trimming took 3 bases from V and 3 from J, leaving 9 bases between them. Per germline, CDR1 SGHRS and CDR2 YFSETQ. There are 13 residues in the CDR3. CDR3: CASSWTGDTEAFF. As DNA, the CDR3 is TGCGCCAGCAGCTGGACCGGAGACACTGAAGCTTTCTTT.

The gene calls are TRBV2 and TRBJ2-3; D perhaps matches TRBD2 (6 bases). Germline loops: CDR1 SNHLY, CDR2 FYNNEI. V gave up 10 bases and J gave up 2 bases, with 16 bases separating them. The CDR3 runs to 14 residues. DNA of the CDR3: TGTGCCACCTCCGGGACTTCGCACACAGATACGCAGTATTTT. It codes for CATSGTSHTDTQYF.

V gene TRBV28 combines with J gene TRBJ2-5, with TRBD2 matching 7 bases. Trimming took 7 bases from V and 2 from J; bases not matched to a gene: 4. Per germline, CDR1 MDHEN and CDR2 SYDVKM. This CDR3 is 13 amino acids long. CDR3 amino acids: CASTLAEQETQYF. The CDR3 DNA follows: TGTGCCAGCACCCTAGCGGAGCAAGAGACCCAGTACTTC.

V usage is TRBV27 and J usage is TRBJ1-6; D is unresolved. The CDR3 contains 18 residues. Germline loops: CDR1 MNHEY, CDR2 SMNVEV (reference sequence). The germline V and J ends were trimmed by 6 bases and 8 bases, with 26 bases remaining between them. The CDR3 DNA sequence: TGTGCCAGCAGAACTACCTTCGGCGGCCGAGGTCGGGATTCACCCCTCCACTTT. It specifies CASRTTFGGRGRDSPLHF.

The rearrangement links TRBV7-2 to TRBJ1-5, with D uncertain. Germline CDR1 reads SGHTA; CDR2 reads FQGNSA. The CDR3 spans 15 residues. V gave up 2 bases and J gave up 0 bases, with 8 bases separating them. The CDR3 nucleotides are TGTGCCAGCAGCTTAAGATCGGGTAGCAATCAGCCCCAGCATTTT. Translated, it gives CASSLRSGSNQPQHF.

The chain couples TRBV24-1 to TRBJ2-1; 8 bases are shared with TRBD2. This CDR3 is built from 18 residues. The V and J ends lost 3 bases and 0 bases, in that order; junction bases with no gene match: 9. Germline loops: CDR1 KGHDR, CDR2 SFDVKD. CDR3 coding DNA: TGTGCCACCAGTGATCCTCTTAGCGGGACCTTCTCCTACAATGAGCAGTTCTTC. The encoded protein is CATSDPLSGTFSYNEQFF.

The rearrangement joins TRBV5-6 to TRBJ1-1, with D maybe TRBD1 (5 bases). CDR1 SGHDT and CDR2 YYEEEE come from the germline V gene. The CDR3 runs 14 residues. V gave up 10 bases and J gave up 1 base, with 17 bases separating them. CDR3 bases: TGTGCCCCGGACCGGGGGAGAAGGAACACTGAAGCTTTCTTT. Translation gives CAPDRGRRNTEAFF.

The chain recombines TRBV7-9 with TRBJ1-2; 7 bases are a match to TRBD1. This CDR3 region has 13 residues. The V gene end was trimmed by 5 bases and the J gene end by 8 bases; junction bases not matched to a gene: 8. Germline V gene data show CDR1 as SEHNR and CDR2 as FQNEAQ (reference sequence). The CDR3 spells CASSTGTARGYTF. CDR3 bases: TGTGCCAGCAGCACAGGGACAGCCAGGGGCTACACCTTC.

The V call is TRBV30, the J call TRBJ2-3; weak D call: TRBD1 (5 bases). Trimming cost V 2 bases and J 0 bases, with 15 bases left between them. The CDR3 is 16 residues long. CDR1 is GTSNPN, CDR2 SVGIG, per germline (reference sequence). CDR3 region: CAWSLDMSGSTDTQYF. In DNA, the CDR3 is TGTGCCTGGAGTTTAGACATGTCAGGGAGCACAGATACGCAGTATTTT. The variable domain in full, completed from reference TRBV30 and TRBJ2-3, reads SQTIHQWPATLVQPVGSPLSLECTVEGTSNPNLYWYRQAAGRGLQLLFYSVGIGQISSEVPQNLSASRPQDRQFILSSKKLLLSDSGFYLCAWSLDMSGSTDTQYFGPGTRLTVL.

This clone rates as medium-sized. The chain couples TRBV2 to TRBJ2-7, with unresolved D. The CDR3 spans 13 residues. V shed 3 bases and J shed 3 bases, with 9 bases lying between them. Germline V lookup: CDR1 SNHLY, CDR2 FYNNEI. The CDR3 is CASSEWAGYEQYF. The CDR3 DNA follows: TGTGCCAGCAGTGAGTGGGCAGGCTACGAGCAGTACTTC.

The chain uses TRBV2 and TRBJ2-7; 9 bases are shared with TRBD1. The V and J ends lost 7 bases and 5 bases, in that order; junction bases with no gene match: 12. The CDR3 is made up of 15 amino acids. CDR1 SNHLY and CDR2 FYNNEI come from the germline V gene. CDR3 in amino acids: CASKRTGVPFDEQYF. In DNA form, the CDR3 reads TGTGCCAGCAAAAGGACAGGGGTCCCCTTCGACGAGCAGTACTTC.

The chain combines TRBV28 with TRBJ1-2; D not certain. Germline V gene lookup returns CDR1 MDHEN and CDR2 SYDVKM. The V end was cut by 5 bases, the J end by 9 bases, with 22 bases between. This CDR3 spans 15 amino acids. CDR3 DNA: TGTGCCAGCAGTCTATTCGGACGCCAACCCATCCGCTACACCTTC. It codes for CASSLFGRQPIRYTF.

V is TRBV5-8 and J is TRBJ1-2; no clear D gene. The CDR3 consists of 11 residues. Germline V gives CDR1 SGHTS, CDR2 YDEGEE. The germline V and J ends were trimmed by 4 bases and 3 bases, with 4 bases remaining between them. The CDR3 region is CASSPDYGYTF. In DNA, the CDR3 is TGTGCCAGCAGCCCCGACTATGGCTACACCTTC.